Shown below are 9 T cell receptor beta chains from a single sample sequenced in a study of metastatic and nonmetastatic thyroid tumors. All patients were untreated before thyroid surgery. TCRdb redid the clone calls on the PCR reads using MiXCR. Of approximately 9,500 clones listed, 25% to 35% are singletons. Sequencing was done on a sample of tumor tissue. The receptors were gathered from a female donor with papillary thyroid cancer or a benign thyroid nodule (not recorded which). Some clones in this sample may be carry-over from other donors' samples.

This clone is categorized as large. The V call is TRBV4-3, the J call TRBJ1-5; no reliable D call. CDR1 and CDR2 from the germline V gene are LGHNA and YSLEER. Trimming left V 0 bases short and J 1 base short, with 1 base between. This CDR3 is 13 amino acids long. Here the CDR3 reads CASSQDSNQPQHF. The CDR3 DNA follows: TGCGCCAGCAGCCAAGACAGCAATCAGCCCCAGCATTTT.

The J gene is TRBJ2-7, the V gene TRBV3-1; D not resolved. CDR3 length: 11 residues. Trimming took 7 bases from V and 4 from J, leaving 8 bases between them. The germline gives CDR1 LGHDT, CDR2 YNNKEL (reference sequence). This CDR3 reads CASNDGYEQYF. The CDR3 DNA sequence: TGTGCCAGCAACGACGGGTACGAGCAGTACTTC.

The J gene is TRBJ2-7, the V gene TRBV20-1, with 8 bases that match TRBD1. V trimming: 0 bases; J trimming: 3 bases; junction bases outside the gene matches: 7. This CDR3 contains 15 residues. Looked up from germline, CDR1 is DFQATT and CDR2 is SNEGSKA (reference sequence). The CDR3 DNA reads as TGCAGTGCTAGAGATCCTGGACAGGGAGGCTACGAGCAGTACTTC. It is translated as CSARDPGQGGYEQYF.

The V and J genes are TRBV11-3 and TRBJ2-7, with a weak D call TRBD1 (5 bases). V shed 6 bases and J shed 4 bases, with 16 bases lying between them. The CDR3 loop spans 14 amino acids. CDR1 SGHNT and CDR2 YENEEA come from the germline V gene. CDR3 loop: CASSYTGNRYEQYF. CDR3 DNA: TGTGCCAGCAGTTATACAGGAAACCGTTACGAGCAGTACTTC.

The chain combines TRBV6-2 or TRBV6-3 with TRBJ2-7; 13 positions agree with TRBD2. CDR1 and CDR2 from the germline V gene are MNHEY and SVGEGT. There are 15 residues in the CDR3. J lost 6 bases, V lost 6 bases, and 8 bases had no gene match. This CDR3 reads CASSQRLAGGGEQYF. CDR3 bases: TGTGCCAGCAGCCAGAGACTAGCGGGAGGAGGCGAGCAGTACTTC.

In this sample, this clone turned up a few times. The chain is built from TRBV6-2 or TRBV6-3 and TRBJ2-1, with D possibly matching TRBD1 (5 bases). Trimming stripped 6 bases from V and 9 bases from J, with 21 bases between. Per the germline V gene, CDR1 is MNHEY and CDR2 is SVGEGT. This CDR3 region has 15 residues. CDR3: CASRPVLSTDLEQFF. The CDR3, as DNA: TGTGCCAGCAGGCCCGTACTATCGACAGACCTTGAGCAGTTCTTC.

A single count supports this clone. The chain employs TRBV7-8 and TRBJ2-7; unclear D gene. CDR1 SGHVS and CDR2 FQNEAQ come from the germline V gene. The CDR3 runs 11 residues. The V end lost 5 bases, the J end lost 7 bases, and 9 bases lay between the germline ends. The CDR3 spells CASSRSVEQYF. The CDR3, as DNA: TGTGCCAGCAGCCGCTCAGTAGAGCAGTACTTC.

This clone counts as medium-sized. This sequence joins TRBV2 and TRBJ1-5, with 11 bases lining up with TRBD1. The germline V gene encodes CDR1 SNHLY and CDR2 FYNNEI. This CDR3 region has 15 residues. Losses at the gene ends were 4 bases for V and 6 bases for J; bases not matched to a gene: 5. Here the CDR3 DNA reads TGTGCCAGCAGTGGTTGGGACAGGGGGTTTCAGCCCCAGCATTTT. As protein: CASSGWDRGFQPQHF.

A few counts support this clone. This rearrangement joins TRBV6-1 to TRBJ2-3, with a possible D match to TRBD2 (6 bases). The ends were cut back, 6 bases at V and 3 bases at J, with 13 bases in the middle. The CDR3 has 14 amino acids. The V gene's germline CDR1 is MNHNS and CDR2 SASEGT. This chain's CDR3 is CASSLTRGTDTQYF. The DNA for the CDR3 is TGTGCCAGCAGCCTGACTAGGGGTACAGATACGCAGTATTTT.